The rows below give T cell receptor beta chains drawn from one sample of a study of blood T cell dynamics during melanoma immunotherapy. Assay used: immunoSEQ multiplex PCR; TCRdb lists only in-frame clones, some missing. The data show a few hundred clones, around 77% seen once. Sequenced material: CD8+ T cells from blood, taken from a patient treated with checkpoint blockade. The receptors shown here come from a human donor with melanoma. Each CDR3 is given with its conserved first and last residue. The D gene is left open where the match is weak. Where a row states a size, it is once, few, many or the class of an expanded clone; other rows omit it.

j_call,d_call,clone_size,v_call,cdr3_aa,cdr3_nt
TRBJ2-5,-,-,TRBV2,CASSEAWTQETQYF,TGTGCCAGCAGTGAAGCCTGGACACAAGAGACCCAGTACTTC
TRBJ2-7,-,few,TRBV5-4,CASSLGQGGYEQYF,TGTGCCAGCAGCTTGGGGCAGGGTGGCTACGAGCAGTACTTC
TRBJ2-3,TRBD1,-,TRBV7-9,CASTFLTGGGSTDTQYF,TGTGCCAGCACCTTTCTGACAGGGGGAGGAAGCACAGATACGCAGTATTTT
TRBJ2-1,-,-,TRBV10-1,CASSESQGSSYNEQFF,TGCGCCAGCAGTGAATCACAGGGCAGCTCCTACAATGAGCAGTTCTTC
TRBJ2-7,-,-,TRBV27,CASSLRPAIYEQYF,TGTGCCAGCAGTTTACGTCCAGCGATCTACGAGCAGTACTTC
TRBJ2-1,-,once,TRBV7-9,CASSLGGHPNNEQFF,TGTGCCAGCAGCTTAGGGGGGCACCCCAACAATGAGCAGTTCTTC
TRBJ2-5,-,-,TRBV5-5,CASSPEGARETQYF,TGTGCCAGCAGCCCGGAGGGGGCCCGAGAGACCCAGTACTTC
TRBJ1-4,-,-,TRBV6-5,CASSVSGFYEKLFF,TGTGCCAGCAGTGTTTCTGGGTTCTATGAAAAACTGTTTTTT
TRBJ2-5,-,-,TRBV2,CASSEGGLAVYQETQYF,TGTGCCAGCAGTGAAGGGGGTTTAGCGGTATACCAAGAGACCCAGTACTTC
TRBJ2-3,TRBD2,once,TRBV4-2,CASSQGRTGLGGTDTQYF,TGTGCCAGCAGCCAAGGAAGAACCGGACTAGGTGGCACAGATACGCAGTATTTT
TRBJ1-4,TRBD1,-,TRBV4-1,CASSPIQGSGKLFF,TGCGCCAGCAGCCCGATACAGGGGTCGGGAAAACTGTTTTTT
TRBJ2-7,-,few,TRBV10-1,CASSEQQGINRYEQYF,TGCGCCAGCAGTGAGCAACAGGGAATAAATAGATACGAGCAGTACTTC
TRBJ1-6,-,-,TRBV4-2,CASSQDPGLESPLHF,TGTGCCAGCAGCCAAGACCCAGGGTTGGAGTCACCCCTCCACTTT
TRBJ2-1,-,-,TRBV19,CASSMGAGVNSYNEQFF,TGTGCCAGTAGTATGGGAGCAGGGGTCAACTCCTACAATGAGCAGTTCTTC
TRBJ2-7,-,-,TRBV11-2,CASSLGGGSYEQYF,TGTGCCAGCAGCTTAGGGGGCGGTTCCTACGAGCAGTACTTC
TRBJ2-5,-,-,TRBV4-1,CASSQDRRMEEQYF,TGCGCCAGCAGCCAAGATCGACGTATGGAGGAGCAGTACTTC
TRBJ2-6,-,once,TRBV4-1,CASSQTSTPSGANVLTF,TGCGCCAGCAGCCAGACTTCTACACCCTCTGGGGCCAACGTCCTGACTTTC
TRBJ2-3,TRBD1,-,TRBV7-9,CASSQLDRDFPTDTQYF,TGTGCCAGCAGCCAGCTGGACAGGGACTTCCCCACAGATACGCAGTATTTT
TRBJ1-1,-,-,TRBV2,CASSAGLNTEAFF,TGTGCCAGCAGTGCCGGCTTGAACACTGAAGCTTTCTTT
TRBJ1-2,-,-,TRBV27,CASRLSGANYGYTF,TGTGCCAGCAGGCTAAGCGGGGCAAACTATGGCTACACCTTC
TRBJ2-3,-,-,TRBV7-9,CASSLDTQYF,TGTGCCAGCAGCTTAGATACGCAGTATTTT
TRBJ2-1,TRBD1,-,TRBV7-3,CASSPQEVGTGDNEQFF,TGTGCCAGCAGCCCGCAGGAAGTGGGGACAGGGGACAATGAGCAGTTCTTC
TRBJ2-2,TRBD1,-,TRBV29-1,CSVEVEGTGTGELFF,TGCAGCGTTGAAGTCGAGGGGACAGGGACCGGGGAGCTGTTTTTT
TRBJ1-5,-,-,TRBV28,CASSLSAESNQPQHF,TGTGCCAGCAGTTTATCCGCCGAGAGCAATCAGCCCCAGCATTTT
TRBJ2-6,TRBD1,-,TRBV7-9,CASSHRDSPSGANVLTF,TGTGCCAGCAGCCACAGGGACAGTCCCTCTGGGGCCAACGTCCTGACTTTC
TRBJ2-7,-,-,TRBV21-1,CASSKEGGSSVAYEQYF,TGTGCCAGCAGCAAAGAAGGGGGTTCTAGCGTGGCCTACGAGCAGTACTTC
TRBJ2-5,TRBD1,-,TRBV7-9,CASSLGTGGLETQYF,TGTGCCAGCAGCTTAGGGACAGGGGGATTAGAGACCCAGTACTTC
TRBJ2-5,TRBD2,few,TRBV11-2,CASSLGLAGGETQYF,TGTGCCAGCAGCTTAGGACTAGCGGGGGGAGAGACCCAGTACTTC
TRBJ2-3,-,-,TRBV2,CASRPPGDTQYF,TGTGCCAGCAGACCACCGGGAGATACGCAGTATTTT
TRBJ2-2,TRBD1,-,TRBV19,CASSDRGAGELFF,TGTGCCAGTAGCGACAGGGGAGCCGGGGAGCTGTTTTTT
TRBJ2-2,TRBD2,-,TRBV9,CASSPEGTGGPNGELFF,TGTGCCAGCAGCCCAGAGGGGACGGGGGGGCCTAACGGGGAGCTGTTTTTT
TRBJ1-1,-,-,TRBV10-3,CAISGPGPPNTEAFF,TGTGCCATCAGTGGACCGGGACCGCCGAACACTGAAGCTTTCTTT
TRBJ1-1,TRBD1,-,TRBV28,CASGGTGGAYTEAFF,TGTGCCAGCGGTGGGACAGGGGGCGCCTACACTGAAGCTTTCTTT
TRBJ1-1,TRBD1,-,TRBV5-6,CASSLGTGENTEAFF,TGTGCCAGCAGCTTGGGGACAGGGGAGAACACTGAAGCTTTCTTT
TRBJ2-2,-,-,TRBV27,CASSLGSSAGELFF,TGTGCCAGCAGTTTGGGCAGTTCGGCCGGGGAGCTGTTTTTT
TRBJ1-5,-,-,TRBV6-6,CASTPNEGSNQPQHF,TGTGCCAGCACCCCGAATGAGGGAAGCAATCAGCCCCAGCATTTT
TRBJ2-5,-,-,TRBV5-6,CASSLSAGGETQYF,TGTGCCAGCAGCTTGTCGGCAGGGGGGGAGACCCAGTACTTC
TRBJ2-7,-,once,TRBV9,CASSAGTRSFEQYF,TGTGCCAGCAGCGCCGGTACCCGGTCGTTCGAGCAGTACTTC
TRBJ2-7,-,-,TRBV7-9,CASSPKRAGSSYEQYF,TGTGCCAGCAGCCCTAAACGGGCAGGGAGCTCCTACGAGCAGTACTTC
TRBJ2-7,-,-,TRBV14,CASSGELYEQYF,TGTGCCAGCAGCGGGGAGCTCTACGAGCAGTACTTC
TRBJ2-1,-,-,TRBV9,CASSVEDSSNNEQFF,TGTGCCAGCAGCGTGGAGGACAGTTCAAACAATGAGCAGTTCTTC
TRBJ1-2,TRBD1,-,TRBV29-1,CSVETGETYGYTF,TGCAGCGTTGAGACAGGGGAGACCTATGGCTACACCTTC
TRBJ1-2,-,-,TRBV4-1,CASSQEPQGTNYGYTF,TGCGCCAGCAGCCAAGAGCCACAGGGAACTAACTATGGCTACACCTTC
TRBJ1-2,-,few,TRBV19,CASRNQQGSLANYGYTF,TGTGCCAGTAGGAACCAGCAGGGGAGTTTAGCTAACTATGGCTACACCTTC
TRBJ1-5,-,-,TRBV29-1,CSVEGEDSGQPQHF,TGCAGCGTCGAGGGGGAGGACTCTGGTCAGCCCCAGCATTTT
TRBJ2-7,TRBD1,once,TRBV19,CATAAGTGSSYEQYF,TGTGCCACCGCTGCCGGGACAGGGAGCTCCTACGAGCAGTACTTC
TRBJ1-3,-,-,TRBV2,CASSEWRAASGNTIYF,TGTGCCAGCAGTGAATGGCGGGCTGCCTCTGGAAACACCATATATTTT
TRBJ2-3,-,-,TRBV2,CASRPPGDTQYF,TGTGCCAGCAGACCACCGGGGGATACGCAGTATTTT
TRBJ2-7,-,-,TRBV28,CASSLYPYF,TGTGCCAGCAGTTTATACCCGTACTTC
TRBJ1-2,-,-,TRBV29-1,CSVDHREPGYTF,TGCAGCGTTGATCACAGGGAACCTGGCTACACCTTC
TRBJ2-4,-,-,TRBV11-2,CASSSTTGNIQYF,TGTGCCAGCAGCTCTACCACGGGAAACATTCAGTACTTC
TRBJ2-1,TRBD2,-,TRBV19,CASSIAAGSLREQFF,TGTGCCAGTAGTATAGCAGCGGGAAGTCTAAGAGAGCAGTTCTTC
TRBJ2-7,-,-,TRBV5-4,CASSLGGTGWEQYF,TGTGCCAGCAGCTTGGGCGGGACGGGCTGGGAGCAGTACTTC
TRBJ1-1,-,-,TRBV19,CATSFGGGTNEAFF,TGTGCCACCTCGTTCGGCGGAGGAACGAATGAAGCTTTCTTT
TRBJ1-5,-,-,TRBV6-5,CASSYRRGANQPQHF,TGTGCCAGCAGTTACCGAAGAGGGGCCAATCAGCCCCAGCATTTT
TRBJ1-5,TRBD1,-,TRBV18,CASSPSGQHNQPQHF,TGTGCCAGCTCACCTTCGGGACAGCACAATCAGCCCCAGCATTTT
TRBJ1-2,-,-,TRBV4-1,CASSQDRFTGEYDF,TGCGCCAGCAGCCAAGATCGCTTTACGGGGGAATATGACTTC